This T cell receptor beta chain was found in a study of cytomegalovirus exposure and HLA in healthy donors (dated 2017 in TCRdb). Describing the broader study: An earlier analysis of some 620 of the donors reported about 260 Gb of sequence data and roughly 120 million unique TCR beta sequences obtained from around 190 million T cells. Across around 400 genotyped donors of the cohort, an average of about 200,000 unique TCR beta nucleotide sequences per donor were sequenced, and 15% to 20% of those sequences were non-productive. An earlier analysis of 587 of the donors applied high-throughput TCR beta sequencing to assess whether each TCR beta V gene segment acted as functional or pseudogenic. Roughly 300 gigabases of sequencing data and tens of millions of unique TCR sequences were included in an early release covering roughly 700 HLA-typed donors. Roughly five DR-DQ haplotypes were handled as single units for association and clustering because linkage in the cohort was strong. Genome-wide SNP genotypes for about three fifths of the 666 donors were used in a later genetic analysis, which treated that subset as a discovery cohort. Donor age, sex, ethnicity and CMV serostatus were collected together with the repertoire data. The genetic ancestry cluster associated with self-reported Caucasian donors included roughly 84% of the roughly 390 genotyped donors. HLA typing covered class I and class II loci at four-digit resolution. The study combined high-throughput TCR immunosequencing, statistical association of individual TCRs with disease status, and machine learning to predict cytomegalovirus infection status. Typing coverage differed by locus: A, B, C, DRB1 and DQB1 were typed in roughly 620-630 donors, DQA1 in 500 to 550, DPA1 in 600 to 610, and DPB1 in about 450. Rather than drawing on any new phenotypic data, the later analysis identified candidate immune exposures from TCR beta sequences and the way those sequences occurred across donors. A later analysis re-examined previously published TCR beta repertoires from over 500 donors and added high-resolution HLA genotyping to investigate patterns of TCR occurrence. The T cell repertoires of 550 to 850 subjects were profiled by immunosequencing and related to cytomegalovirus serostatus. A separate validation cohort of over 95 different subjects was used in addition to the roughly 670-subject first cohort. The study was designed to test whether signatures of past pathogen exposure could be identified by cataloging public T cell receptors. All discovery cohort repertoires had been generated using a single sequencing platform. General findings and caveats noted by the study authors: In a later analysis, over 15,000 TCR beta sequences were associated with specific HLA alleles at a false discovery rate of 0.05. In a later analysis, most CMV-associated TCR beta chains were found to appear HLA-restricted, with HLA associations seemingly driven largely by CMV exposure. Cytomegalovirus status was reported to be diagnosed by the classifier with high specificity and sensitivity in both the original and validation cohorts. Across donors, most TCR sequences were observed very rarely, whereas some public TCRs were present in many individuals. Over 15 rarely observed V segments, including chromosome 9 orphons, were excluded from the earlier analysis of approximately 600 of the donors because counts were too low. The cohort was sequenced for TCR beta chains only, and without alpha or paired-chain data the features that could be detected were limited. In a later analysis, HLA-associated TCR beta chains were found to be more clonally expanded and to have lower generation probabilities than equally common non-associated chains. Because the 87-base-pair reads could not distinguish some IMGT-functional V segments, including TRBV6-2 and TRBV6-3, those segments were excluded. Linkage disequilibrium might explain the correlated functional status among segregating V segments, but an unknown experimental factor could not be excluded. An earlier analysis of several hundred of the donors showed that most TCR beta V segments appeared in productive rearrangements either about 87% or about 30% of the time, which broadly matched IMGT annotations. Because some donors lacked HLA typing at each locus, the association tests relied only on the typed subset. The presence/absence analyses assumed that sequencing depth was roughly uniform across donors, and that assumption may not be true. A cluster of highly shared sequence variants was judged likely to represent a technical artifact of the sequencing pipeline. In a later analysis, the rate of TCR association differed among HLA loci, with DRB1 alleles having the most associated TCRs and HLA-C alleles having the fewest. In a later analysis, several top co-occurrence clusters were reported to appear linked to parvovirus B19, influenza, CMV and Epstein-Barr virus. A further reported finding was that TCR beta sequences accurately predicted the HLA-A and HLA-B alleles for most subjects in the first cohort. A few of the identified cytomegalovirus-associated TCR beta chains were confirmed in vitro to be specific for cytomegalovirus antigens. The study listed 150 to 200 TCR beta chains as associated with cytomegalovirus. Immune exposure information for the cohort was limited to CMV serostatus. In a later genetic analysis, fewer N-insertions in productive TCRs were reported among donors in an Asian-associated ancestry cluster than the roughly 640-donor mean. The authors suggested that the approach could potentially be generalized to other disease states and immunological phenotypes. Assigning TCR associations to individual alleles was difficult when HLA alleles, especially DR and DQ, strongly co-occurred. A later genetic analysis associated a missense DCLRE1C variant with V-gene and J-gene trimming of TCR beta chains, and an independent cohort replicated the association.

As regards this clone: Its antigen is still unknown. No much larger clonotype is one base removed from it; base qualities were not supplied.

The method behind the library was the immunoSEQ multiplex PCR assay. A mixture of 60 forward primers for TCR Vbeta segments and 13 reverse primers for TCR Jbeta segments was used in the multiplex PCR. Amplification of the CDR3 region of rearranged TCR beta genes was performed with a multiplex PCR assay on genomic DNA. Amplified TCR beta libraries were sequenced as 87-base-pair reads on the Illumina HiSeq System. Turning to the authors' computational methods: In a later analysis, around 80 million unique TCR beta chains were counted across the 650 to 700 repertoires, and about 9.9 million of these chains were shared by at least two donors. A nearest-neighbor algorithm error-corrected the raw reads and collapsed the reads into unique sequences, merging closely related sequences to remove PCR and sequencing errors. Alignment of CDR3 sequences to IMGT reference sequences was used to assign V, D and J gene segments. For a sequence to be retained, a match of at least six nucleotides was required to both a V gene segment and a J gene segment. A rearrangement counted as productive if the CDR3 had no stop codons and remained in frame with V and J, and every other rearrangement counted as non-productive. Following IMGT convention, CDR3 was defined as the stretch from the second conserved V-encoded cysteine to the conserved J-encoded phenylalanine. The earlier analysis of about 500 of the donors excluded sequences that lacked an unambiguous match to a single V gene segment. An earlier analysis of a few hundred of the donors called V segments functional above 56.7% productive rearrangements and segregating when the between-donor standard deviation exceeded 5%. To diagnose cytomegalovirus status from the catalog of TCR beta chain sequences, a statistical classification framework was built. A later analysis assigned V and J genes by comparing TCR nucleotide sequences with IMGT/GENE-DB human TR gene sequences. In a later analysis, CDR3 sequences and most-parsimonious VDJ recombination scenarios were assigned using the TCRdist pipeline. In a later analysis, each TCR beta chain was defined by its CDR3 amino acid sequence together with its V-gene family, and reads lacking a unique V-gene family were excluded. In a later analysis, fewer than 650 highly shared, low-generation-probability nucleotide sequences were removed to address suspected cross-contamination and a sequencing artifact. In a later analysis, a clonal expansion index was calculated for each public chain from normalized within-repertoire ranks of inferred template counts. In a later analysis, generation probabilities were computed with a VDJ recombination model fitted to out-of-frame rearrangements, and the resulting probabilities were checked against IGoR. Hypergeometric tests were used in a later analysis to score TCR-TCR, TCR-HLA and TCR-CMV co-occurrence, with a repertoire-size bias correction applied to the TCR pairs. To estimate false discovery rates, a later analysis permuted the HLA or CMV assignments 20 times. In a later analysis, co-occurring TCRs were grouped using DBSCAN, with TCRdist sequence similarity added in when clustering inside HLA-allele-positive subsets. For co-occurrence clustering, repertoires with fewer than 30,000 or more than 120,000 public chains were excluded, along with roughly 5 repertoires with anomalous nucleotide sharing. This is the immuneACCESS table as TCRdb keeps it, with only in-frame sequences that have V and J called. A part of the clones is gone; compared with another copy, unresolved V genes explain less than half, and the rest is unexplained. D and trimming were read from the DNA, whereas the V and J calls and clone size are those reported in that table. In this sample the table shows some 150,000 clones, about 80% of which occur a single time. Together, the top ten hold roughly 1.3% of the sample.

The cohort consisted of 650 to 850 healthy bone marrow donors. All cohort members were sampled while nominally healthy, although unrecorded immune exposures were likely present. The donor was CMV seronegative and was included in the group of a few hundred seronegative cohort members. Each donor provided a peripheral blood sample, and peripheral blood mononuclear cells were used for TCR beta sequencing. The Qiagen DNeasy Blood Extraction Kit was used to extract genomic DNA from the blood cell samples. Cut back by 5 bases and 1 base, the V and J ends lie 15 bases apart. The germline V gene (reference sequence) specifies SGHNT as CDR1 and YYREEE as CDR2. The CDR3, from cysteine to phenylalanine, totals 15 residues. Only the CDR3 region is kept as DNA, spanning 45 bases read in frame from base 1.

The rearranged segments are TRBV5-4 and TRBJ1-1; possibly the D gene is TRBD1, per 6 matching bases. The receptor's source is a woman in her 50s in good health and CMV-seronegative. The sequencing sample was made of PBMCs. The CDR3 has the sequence CASRKTGRSNTEAFF. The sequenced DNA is TGTGCCAGCAGAAAAACAGGGAGATCGAACACTGAAGCTTTCTTT. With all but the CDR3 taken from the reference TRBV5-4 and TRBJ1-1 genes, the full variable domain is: ETGVTQSPTHLIKTRGQQVTLRCSSQSGHNTVSWYQQALGQGPQFIFQYYREEENGRGNFPPRFSGLQFPNYSSELNVNALELDDSALYLCASRKTGRSNTEAFFGQGTRLTVV.